This T cell receptor beta chain was recovered during a study of blood T cells in healthy people across ages. Between the trimmed V and J ends, which lost 2 bases and 2 bases, there was a span of 11 bases. CDR3 size: 15 residues. Per the germline V gene, CDR1 is MNHEY and CDR2 is SVGAGI. Combining a sample-barcoded 5' primer with a J-beta primer mix, a second PCR ran for roughly 7 to 11 cycles. Every cDNA molecule carried a tag from a template-switch adaptor bearing 12 random nucleotides. TCRdb called the 5' RACE reads again in MiXCR, with one record for every CDR3 protein. This table has more than 550,000 distinct CDR3 sequences, about a fifth appearing once.

The chain links TRBV6-5 to TRBJ2-3; D may be TRBD1 (6 bases). The sample taken for sequencing was blood. This clonotype was sampled from a man aged 65-85 years in good health. For the CDR3, the DNA is TGTGCCAGCAGTTACCACAGGGAGAACACAGATACGCAGTATTTT. Its protein product is CASSYHRENTDTQYF.